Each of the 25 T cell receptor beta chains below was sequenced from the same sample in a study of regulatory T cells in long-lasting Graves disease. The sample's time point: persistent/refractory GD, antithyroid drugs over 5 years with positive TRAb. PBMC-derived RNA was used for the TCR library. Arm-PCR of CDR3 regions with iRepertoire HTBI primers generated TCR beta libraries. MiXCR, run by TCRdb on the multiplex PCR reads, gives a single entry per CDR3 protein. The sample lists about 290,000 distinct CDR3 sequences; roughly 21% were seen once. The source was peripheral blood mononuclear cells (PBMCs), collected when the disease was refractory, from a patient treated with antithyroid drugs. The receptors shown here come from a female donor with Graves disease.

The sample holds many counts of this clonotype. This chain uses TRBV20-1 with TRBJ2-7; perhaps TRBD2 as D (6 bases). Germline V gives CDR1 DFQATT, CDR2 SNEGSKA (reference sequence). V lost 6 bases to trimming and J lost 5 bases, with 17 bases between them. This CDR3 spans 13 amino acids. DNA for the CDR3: TGCAGTGCCATAGCGGTAACGTCCCACGAGCAGTACTTC. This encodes CSAIAVTSHEQYF.

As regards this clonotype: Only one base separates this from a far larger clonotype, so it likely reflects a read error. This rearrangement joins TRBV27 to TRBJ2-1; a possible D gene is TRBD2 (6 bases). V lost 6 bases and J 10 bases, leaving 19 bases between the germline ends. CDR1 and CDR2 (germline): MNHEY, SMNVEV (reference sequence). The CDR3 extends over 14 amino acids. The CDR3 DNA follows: TGTGCCAGCAGCCCGGGACTGAGCTCCTACGAGCAGTTCTTC. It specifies CASSPGLSSYEQFF.

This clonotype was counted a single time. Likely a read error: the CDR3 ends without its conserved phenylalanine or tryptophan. Here the CDR3 DNA reads TGTGCCAGCAGCCCCCGGACAGGAGCAAATTCACCCCTCCACCTT. Its protein is CASSPRTGANSPLHL. The chain carries TRBV7-8 and TRBJ1-6, with 7 bases that match TRBD1. The CDR3 extends over 15 amino acids. Losses at the gene ends were 5 bases for V and 7 bases for J; bases not matched to a gene: 8. Per the germline V gene, CDR1 is SGHVS and CDR2 is FQNEAQ.

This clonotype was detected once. The CDR3, as DNA: TGTGCCAGTAGTATCGTCCAGGGGCTCGACCAAGAGACCCAGTACTTC. Translating it yields CASSIVQGLDQETQYF. The chain joins TRBV19 to TRBJ2-5, with D perhaps matching TRBD1 (6 bases). With 3 bases removed from V and 0 bases from J, the gap between germline ends came to 14 bases. Per germline, CDR1 LNHDA and CDR2 SQIVND (reference sequence). The CDR3 loop spans 16 amino acids. Supplemented by reference TRBV19 and TRBJ2-5, the full variable domain reads DGGITQSPKYLFRKEGQNVTLSCEQNLNHDAMYWYRQDPGQGLRLIYYSQIVNDFQKGDIAEGYSVSREKKESFPLTVTSAQKNPTAFYLCASSIVQGLDQETQYFGPGTRLLVL.

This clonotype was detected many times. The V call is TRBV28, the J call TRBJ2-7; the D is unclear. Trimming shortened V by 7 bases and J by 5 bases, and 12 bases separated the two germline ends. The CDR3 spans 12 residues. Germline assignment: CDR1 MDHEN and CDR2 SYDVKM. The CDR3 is CASTPDRHEQYF. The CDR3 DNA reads TGTGCCAGCACCCCGGACCGCCACGAGCAGTACTTC.

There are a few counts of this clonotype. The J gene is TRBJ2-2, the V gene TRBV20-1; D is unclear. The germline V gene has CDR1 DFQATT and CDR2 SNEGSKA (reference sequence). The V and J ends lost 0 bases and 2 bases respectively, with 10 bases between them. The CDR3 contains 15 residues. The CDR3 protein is CSARDSGVNTGELFF. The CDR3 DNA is TGCAGTGCTAGAGATTCGGGCGTTAACACCGGGGAGCTGTTTTTT.

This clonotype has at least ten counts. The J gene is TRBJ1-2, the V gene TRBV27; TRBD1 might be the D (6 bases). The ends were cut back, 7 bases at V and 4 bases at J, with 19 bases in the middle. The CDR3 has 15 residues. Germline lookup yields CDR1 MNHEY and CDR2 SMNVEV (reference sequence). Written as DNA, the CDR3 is TGTGCCAGCACCCTGAGTCCCGGACAGATCTATGGCTACACCTTC. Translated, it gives CASTLSPGQIYGYTF.

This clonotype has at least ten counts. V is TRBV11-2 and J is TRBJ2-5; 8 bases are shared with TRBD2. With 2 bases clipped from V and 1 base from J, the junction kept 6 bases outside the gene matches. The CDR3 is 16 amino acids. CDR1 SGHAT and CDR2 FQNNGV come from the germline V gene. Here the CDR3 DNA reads TGTGCCAGCAGCTTATCGGGACTAGTTGTCCAAGAGACCCAGTACTTC. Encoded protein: CASSLSGLVVQETQYF.

DNA for the CDR3: TGTGCCAGCAGTCTGATCAGGGGGGATACGCAGTATTTT. Protein: CASSLIRGDTQYF. The genes are TRBV6-2 or TRBV6-3 and TRBJ2-3; 7 nucleotides line up with TRBD1. The CDR3 is 13 amino acids. CDR1 and CDR2 (germline): MNHEY, SVGEGT. Trimming took 5 bases from V and 6 from J; bases not matched to a gene: 5.

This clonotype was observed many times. CDR3 in DNA: TGTGCCAGCAGCCCTCGACTAGCGGGAGTCCACGAGCAGTACTTC. Translating gives CASSPRLAGVHEQYF. The rearrangement uses TRBV28 and TRBJ2-7; 12 bases map to TRBD2. CDR3 length: 15 residues. The germline gives CDR1 MDHEN, CDR2 SYDVKM. V lost 6 bases and J lost 5; bases outside the gene matches: 8.

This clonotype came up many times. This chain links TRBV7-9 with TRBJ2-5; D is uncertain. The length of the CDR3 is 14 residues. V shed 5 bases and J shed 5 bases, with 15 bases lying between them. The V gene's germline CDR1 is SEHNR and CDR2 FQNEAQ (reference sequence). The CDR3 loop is CASSTTGTGETQYF. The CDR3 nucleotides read TGTGCCAGCAGCACCACCGGAACTGGGGAGACCCAGTACTTC.

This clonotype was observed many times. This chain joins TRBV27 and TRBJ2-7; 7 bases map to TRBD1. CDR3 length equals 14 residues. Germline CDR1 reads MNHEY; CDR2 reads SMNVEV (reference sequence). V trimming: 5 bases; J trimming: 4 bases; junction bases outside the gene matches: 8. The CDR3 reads CASSRGDRSYEQYF. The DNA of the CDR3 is TGTGCCAGCAGTAGAGGGGACAGATCGTACGAGCAGTACTTC.

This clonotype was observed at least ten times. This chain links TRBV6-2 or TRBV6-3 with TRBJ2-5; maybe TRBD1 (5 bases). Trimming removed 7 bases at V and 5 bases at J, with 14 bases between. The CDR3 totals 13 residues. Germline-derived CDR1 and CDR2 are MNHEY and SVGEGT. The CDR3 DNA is TGTGCCAGCACCTACCAGGGTTCGGAGACCCAGTACTTC. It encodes CASTYQGSETQYF.

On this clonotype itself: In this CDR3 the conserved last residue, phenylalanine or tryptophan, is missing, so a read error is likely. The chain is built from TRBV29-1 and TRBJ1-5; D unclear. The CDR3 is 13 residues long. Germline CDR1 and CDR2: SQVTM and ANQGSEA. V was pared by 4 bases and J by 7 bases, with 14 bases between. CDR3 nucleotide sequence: TGCAGCGTTGCATTCGGGGTTAAGCAGCCCCAGCATTCT. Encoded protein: CSVAFGVKQPQHS.

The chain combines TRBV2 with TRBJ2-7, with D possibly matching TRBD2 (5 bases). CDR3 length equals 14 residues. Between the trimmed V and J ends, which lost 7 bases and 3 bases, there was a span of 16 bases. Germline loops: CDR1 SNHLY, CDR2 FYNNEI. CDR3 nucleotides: TGTGCCAGCAAGGCCCTCGATGAGGGCTACGAGCAGTACTTC. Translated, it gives CASKALDEGYEQYF.

The CDR3 DNA reads as TGTGCCAGCAGCTTCGGCGGCCCCACAGATACGCAGTATTTT. Protein product: CASSFGGPTDTQYF. The chain couples TRBV13 to TRBJ2-3; D not certain. Between the trimmed V and J ends, which lost 3 bases and 2 bases, there was a span of 9 bases. Germline CDR1 is PRHDT and CDR2 is FYEKMQ (reference sequence). This CDR3 contains 14 residues.

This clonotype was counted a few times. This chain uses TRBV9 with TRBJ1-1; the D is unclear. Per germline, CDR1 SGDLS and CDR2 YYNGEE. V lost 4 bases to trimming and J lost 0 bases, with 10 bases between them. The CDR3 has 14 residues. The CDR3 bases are TGTGCCAGCAGCCCCAAGAATGTGAACACTGAAGCTTTCTTT. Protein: CASSPKNVNTEAFF.

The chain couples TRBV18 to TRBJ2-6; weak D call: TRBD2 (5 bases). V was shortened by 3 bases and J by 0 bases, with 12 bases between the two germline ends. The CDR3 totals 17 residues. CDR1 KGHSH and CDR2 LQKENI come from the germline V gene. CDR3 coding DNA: TGTGCCAGCTCACCCTCTCAGGCGGGCTCTGGGGCCAACGTCCTGACTTTC. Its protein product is CASSPSQAGSGANVLTF.

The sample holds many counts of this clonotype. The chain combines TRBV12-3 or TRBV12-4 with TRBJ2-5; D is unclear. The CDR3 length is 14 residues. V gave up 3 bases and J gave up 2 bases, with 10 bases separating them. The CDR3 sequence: CASSFRAIQETQYF. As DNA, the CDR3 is TGTGCCAGCAGTTTCCGGGCGATTCAAGAGACCCAGTACTTC.

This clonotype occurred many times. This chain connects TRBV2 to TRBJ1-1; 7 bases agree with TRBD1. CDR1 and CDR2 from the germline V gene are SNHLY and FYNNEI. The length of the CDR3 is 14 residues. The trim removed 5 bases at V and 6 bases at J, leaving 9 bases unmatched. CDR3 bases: TGTGCCAGCAGTCGTAGACAGGGAGGGTCTGAAGCTTTCTTT. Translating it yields CASSRRQGGSEAFF.

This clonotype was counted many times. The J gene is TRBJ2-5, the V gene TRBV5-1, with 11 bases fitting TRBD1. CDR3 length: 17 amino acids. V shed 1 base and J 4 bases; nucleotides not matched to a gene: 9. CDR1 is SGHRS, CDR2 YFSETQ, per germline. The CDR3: CASSLNPGQGVGETQYF. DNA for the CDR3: TGCGCCAGCAGCTTGAACCCGGGACAGGGGGTGGGAGAGACCCAGTACTTC.

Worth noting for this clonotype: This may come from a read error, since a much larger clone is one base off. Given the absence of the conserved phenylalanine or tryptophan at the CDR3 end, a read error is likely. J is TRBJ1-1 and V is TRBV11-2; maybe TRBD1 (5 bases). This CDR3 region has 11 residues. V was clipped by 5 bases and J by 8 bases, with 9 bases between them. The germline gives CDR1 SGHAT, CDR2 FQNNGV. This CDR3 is CASSDGQEAFL. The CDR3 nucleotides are TGTGCCAGCAGCGACGGACAAGAAGCTTTCCTT.

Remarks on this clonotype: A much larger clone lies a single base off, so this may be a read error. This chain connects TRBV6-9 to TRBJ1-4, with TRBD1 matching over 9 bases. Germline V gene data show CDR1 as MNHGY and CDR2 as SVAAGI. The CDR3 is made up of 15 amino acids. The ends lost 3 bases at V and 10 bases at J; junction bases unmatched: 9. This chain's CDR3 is CASSYPGQGEGKLFF. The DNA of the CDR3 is TGTGCCAGCAGTTACCCGGGACAGGGAGAAGGAAAACTGTTTTTT.

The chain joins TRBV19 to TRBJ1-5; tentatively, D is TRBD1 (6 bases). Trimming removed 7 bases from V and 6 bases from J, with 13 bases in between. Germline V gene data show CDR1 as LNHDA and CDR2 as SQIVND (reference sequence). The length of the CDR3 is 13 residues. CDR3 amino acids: CASNAQGGQPQHF. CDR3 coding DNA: TGTGCCAGTAACGCACAGGGTGGTCAGCCCCAGCATTTT.

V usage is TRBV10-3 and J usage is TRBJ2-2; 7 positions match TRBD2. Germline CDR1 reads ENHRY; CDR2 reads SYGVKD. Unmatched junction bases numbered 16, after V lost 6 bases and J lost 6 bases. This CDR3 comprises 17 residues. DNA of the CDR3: TGTGCCATCAGCCACCTCGGACTAGTTGGGAGGGCCGGGGAGCTGTTTTTT. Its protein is CAISHLGLVGRAGELFF.